This T cell receptor (beta chain) is drawn from a study of T cells in Graves' hyperthyroidism and ophthalmopathy. This clonotype appeared a few times. Approximately 10 ml of fresh peripheral blood supplied the PBMCs. What was amplified from RNA transcripts were TCR beta CDR3 regions. Researchers ran a first-round RT-PCR on the TCR CDR3 using the HTBI primer set. TCRdb recomputed calls from the multiplex PCR reads with MiXCR, one row per CDR3 protein. The table shows around 350,000 distinct CDR3 sequences, with approximately 25% occurring only once. This CDR3 spans 15 amino acids. The germline V gene has CDR1 SGHVS and CDR2 FNYEAQ. The V end was cut by 4 bases, the J end by 0 bases, with 10 bases between.

The chain carries TRBV7-6 and TRBJ2-1; D remains unclear. The sample comprised blood. The TCR comes from a man aged 45-65 years with Graves' hyperthyroidism. The CDR3 here is CASSSRPSSYNEQFF. The CDR3 nucleotides read TGTGCCAGCAGCTCGAGGCCGAGCTCCTACAATGAGCAGTTCTTC.